This TCR beta chain was identified in a study of cytomegalovirus exposure and HLA in healthy donors (dated by TCRdb to the late 2010s). Context from the whole study: An earlier analysis of roughly 630 of the donors reported about 250 Gb of sequence data and some 120 million unique TCR beta sequences from 190 million or so T cells. HLA typing included class I and class II loci at four-digit resolution. Donor age, sex, ethnicity and CMV serostatus were compiled together with the repertoire data. A later genetic analysis took genome-wide SNP genotypes for about 65% of the 666 donors and used that subset as a discovery cohort. The T cell repertoires of some 670 subjects were profiled by immunosequencing and related to cytomegalovirus serostatus. The study aimed to test whether signatures of past pathogen exposure could be identified by cataloging public T cell receptors. A later analysis re-analyzed previously published TCR beta repertoires from 550 to 700 donors and added high-resolution HLA genotyping to study TCR occurrence patterns. Rather than drawing on any new phenotypic data, the later analysis identified candidate immune exposures from TCR beta sequences and the way those sequences occurred across donors. To decide whether each TCR beta V gene segment behaved as functional or pseudogenic, an earlier analysis of 587 of the donors relied on high-throughput TCR beta sequencing. Among about 400 genotyped donors of the cohort, an average of around 250,000 unique TCR beta nucleotide sequences was sequenced per donor, of which about 18% were non-productive. In addition to the first cohort of around 670 subjects, a separate validation cohort of 120 different subjects was used. The number of donors typed differed by locus, with roughly 629-640 for A, B, C, DRB1 and DQB1, approximately 500 for DQA1, under 610 for DPA1, and over 400 for DPB1. To predict cytomegalovirus infection status, the study combined high-throughput TCR immunosequencing, statistical association of individual TCRs with disease status, and machine learning. Every discovery cohort repertoire had been produced on one sequencing platform. About 5 DR-DQ haplotypes were handled as single units for association and clustering, since linkage in the cohort was strong. Among the roughly 400 genotyped donors, 81% belonged to the genetic ancestry cluster associated with self-reported Caucasian donors. Approximately 300 gigabases of sequencing data and 91 million or so unique TCR sequences made up an early release that covered over 550 HLA-typed donors. What the study reported, not specific to this receptor: A later analysis found that most CMV-associated TCR beta chains appeared HLA-restricted, with HLA associations seemingly driven largely by CMV exposure. When HLA alleles, especially DR and DQ, strongly co-occurred, TCR associations were difficult to assign to individual alleles. A later genetic analysis reported fewer N-insertions in productive TCRs among donors in an Asian-associated ancestry cluster than the roughly 690-donor mean. A later analysis reported that several top co-occurrence clusters appeared linked to parvovirus B19, influenza, CMV and Epstein-Barr virus. A total of 150 to 200 TCR beta chains were listed by the study as associated with cytomegalovirus. In a later analysis, around 17,000 TCR beta sequences were associated with specific HLA alleles at a false discovery rate of 0.05. Sequencing depth was assumed to be roughly uniform across donors in the presence/absence analyses, though that assumption may not hold. In a later analysis, HLA-associated TCR beta chains showed more clonal expansion and lower generation probabilities than non-associated chains that were equally common. CMV serostatus was the only immune exposure information available for the cohort. In an earlier analysis of roughly 500 of the donors, most TCR beta V segments appeared in productive rearrangements about 87% or about 30% of the time, broadly matching IMGT annotations. A cluster of highly shared sequence variants was judged likely to be a technical artifact of the sequencing pipeline. A further reported finding was that TCR beta sequences accurately predicted the HLA-A and HLA-B alleles for most subjects in the first cohort. This cohort had only TCR beta chains sequenced, and the lack of alpha or paired-chain data limited which features could be detected. The authors suggested that the approach could potentially be extended to other disease states and immunological phenotypes. The earlier analysis of 587 of the donors excluded 15 to 20 rarely observed V segments, including chromosome 9 orphons, because counts were too low. While some public TCRs were present in many individuals, most TCR sequences turned up only very rarely across donors. According to a later analysis, TCR association rates differed among HLA loci, with DRB1 alleles showing the most associated TCRs and HLA-C alleles showing the fewest. An association between a missense DCLRE1C variant and V-gene and J-gene trimming of TCR beta chains was found in a later genetic analysis and replicated in an independent cohort. In vitro tests confirmed that a few of the cytomegalovirus-associated TCR beta chains recognize cytomegalovirus antigens. Linkage disequilibrium might explain the correlated functional status among segregating V segments, but an unknown experimental factor could not be ruled out. The classifier was reported to diagnose cytomegalovirus status with high specificity and sensitivity in both the original cohort and the validation cohort. Because HLA typing was unavailable for some donors at each locus, only the typed subset was used in association tests.

Library construction relied on the immunoSEQ multiplex PCR assay. For the multiplex PCR, a mixture combining 60 forward primers for TCR Vbeta segments and 13 reverse primers for TCR Jbeta segments was used. The CDR3 region of rearranged TCR beta genes was amplified from genomic DNA with a multiplex PCR assay. On the Illumina HiSeq System, the amplified TCR beta libraries were sequenced as 87-base-pair reads. Per the authors' processing: In a later analysis, 70 million to 95 million unique TCR beta chains were counted across the roughly 670 repertoires, and roughly 11 million of these chains were shared by at least two donors. A nearest-neighbor algorithm error-corrected the raw reads and collapsed the reads into unique sequences, merging closely related sequences to remove PCR and sequencing errors. V, D and J gene segments were assigned by aligning CDR3 sequences to IMGT reference sequences. For a sequence to be retained, at least a six-nucleotide match to both a V gene segment and a J gene segment was required. A rearrangement counted as productive if the CDR3 had no stop codons and remained in frame with V and J, and every other rearrangement counted as non-productive. Following IMGT convention, CDR3 was defined as the stretch from the second conserved V-encoded cysteine up to the conserved J-encoded phenylalanine. The earlier analysis of 550 to 650 of the donors excluded any sequence lacking an unambiguous match to a single V gene segment. In an earlier analysis of more than 500 of the donors, a V segment was called functional when productive rearrangements were above 56.7%, and segregating when the standard deviation between donors exceeded 5%. A statistical classification framework was developed to diagnose cytomegalovirus status using the catalog of TCR beta chain sequences. A later analysis assigned V and J genes by comparing TCR nucleotide sequences with IMGT/GENE-DB human TR gene sequences. The TCRdist pipeline was used in a later analysis to assign CDR3 sequences and most-parsimonious VDJ recombination scenarios. A later analysis defined each TCR beta chain by its CDR3 amino acid sequence plus V-gene family, and excluded reads lacking a unique V-gene family. In a later analysis, around 600 highly shared, low-generation-probability nucleotide sequences were removed to address suspected cross-contamination and a sequencing artifact. In a later analysis, a clonal expansion index was calculated for each public chain from normalized within-repertoire ranks of inferred template counts. A later analysis computed generation probabilities with a VDJ recombination model fitted to out-of-frame rearrangements, and checked the results against IGoR. In a later analysis, TCR-TCR, TCR-HLA and TCR-CMV co-occurrence was scored with hypergeometric tests, and a repertoire-size bias correction was applied to TCR pairs. To estimate false discovery rates, a later analysis permuted the HLA or CMV assignments 20 times. In a later analysis, co-occurring TCRs were grouped using DBSCAN, with TCRdist sequence similarity added in when clustering inside HLA-allele-positive subsets. Co-occurrence clustering excluded repertoires with fewer than 30,000 or more than 120,000 public chains, plus five with anomalous nucleotide sharing. TCRdb took this table from immuneACCESS and kept in-frame rearrangements with V and J called. Such tables lack part of the clones; where checked against another copy, unresolved V genes explain under half of the gap, and the rest is unexplained. The D gene and trimming were derived from the DNA, and the V and J assignments and clone size from that table. The sample records approximately 210,000 clones, about 76% of which are singletons. Approximately 0.39% of the sample goes to the ten largest clones.

As concerns this clone: The antigen it binds to is not known. No base-level quality is on record; no much larger clone is a single base apart.

The cohort comprised 550 to 700 healthy bone marrow donors. At the time of sampling, all cohort members were nominally healthy, though unrecorded immune exposures were likely present. The donor was CMV seropositive and belonged to the group of 270 or so seropositive cohort members. A peripheral blood sample was provided by each donor, and peripheral blood mononuclear cells were used for TCR beta sequencing. Genomic DNA extraction from the blood cell samples was performed with the Qiagen DNeasy Blood Extraction Kit. The clonotype was recovered from a male donor in good health and CMV-seropositive. The sample was PBMCs.

CDR3 sequence: CASSPAAGTHNEQFF. Read as DNA, the sequence is TGTGCCAGCTCACCGGCGGCGGGAACGCACAATGAGCAGTTCTTC. The chain employs TRBV18 and TRBJ2-1; a tentative D call is TRBD2 (6 bases match). The CDR3 contains 15 residues, cysteine and phenylalanine counted. CDR3 DNA only is kept here, 45 bases in frame from base 1. According to the germline V gene, CDR1 reads KGHSH and CDR2 reads LQKENI. V is clipped by 3 bases and J by 5 bases, and the sequence between their germline boundaries is 14 bases long. When the CDR3 is completed using the reference TRBV18 and TRBJ2-1 genes on either side, the full variable domain is NAGVMQNPRHLVRRRGQEARLRCSPMKGHSHVYWYRQLPEEGLKFMVYLQKENIIDESGMPKERFSAEFPKEGPSILRIQQVVRGDSAAYFCASSPAAGTHNEQFFGPGTRLTVL.